This passage covers 21 T cell receptor beta chains from one sample sequenced in a study of T cell responses to AZD1222 COVID-19 vaccine. Clones were sequenced by immunoSEQ multiplex PCR, and TCRdb holds only the in-frame ones, with some missing. The repertoire holds some 130,000 clones, with approximately 91% as singletons. Here the sequenced sample was peripheral blood, taken 28 days after the second AZD1222 dose. The receptors stem from an adult who received the AZD1222 COVID-19 vaccine.

J is TRBJ1-1 and V is TRBV10-3, with 10 bases fitting TRBD1. V was clipped by 4 bases and J by 3 bases; unmatched bases: 5. Per the germline V gene, CDR1 is ENHRY and CDR2 is SYGVKD. This CDR3 spans 15 amino acids. CDR3 in amino acids: CAISAGQGVDTEAFF. The CDR3, as DNA: TGTGCCATCAGTGCAGGACAGGGGGTGGACACTGAAGCTTTCTTT.

The gene calls are TRBV20-1 and TRBJ1-6, with TRBD1 matching 7 bases. The CDR3 extends over 14 amino acids. Germline CDR1 reads DFQATT; CDR2 reads SNEGSKA (reference sequence). The V gene end was trimmed by 3 bases and the J gene end by 8 bases; junction bases not matched to a gene: 7. The CDR3 region is CSASSDRDDSPLHF. Here the CDR3 DNA reads TGCAGTGCTAGTAGCGACAGGGATGATTCACCCCTCCACTTT.

This chain links TRBV12-5 with TRBJ2-2, with D uncertain. Germline CDR1 and CDR2: LGHNT and FRNRAP. This CDR3 comprises 13 residues. The ends were cut back, 3 bases at V and 6 bases at J, with 8 bases in the middle. CDR3 residues: CASGFNQPGELFF. In DNA, the CDR3 is TGTGCTAGTGGTTTTAATCAGCCCGGGGAGCTGTTTTTT.

The chain links TRBV4-1 to TRBJ1-2, with TRBD1 identical over 8 bases. V was clipped by 6 bases and J by 6 bases; unmatched bases: 21. Looked up from germline, CDR1 is MGHRA and CDR2 is YSYEKL. The CDR3 length is 18 residues. The CDR3 sequence: CASRLQPYQGAGENGYTF. The CDR3 coding sequence is TGCGCCAGCAGACTTCAACCATACCAGGGGGCGGGCGAGAATGGCTACACCTTC.

A single count supports this clone. The chain has TRBV14 and TRBJ1-1; no clear D gene. The germline CDR1 and CDR2 sequences are SGHDN and FVKESK. Trimming took 1 base from V and 4 from J, leaving 7 bases between them. This CDR3 comprises 13 residues. CDR3 region: CASSQVSSTEAFF. CDR3 nucleotides: TGTGCCAGCAGCCAAGTTTCGTCCACTGAAGCTTTCTTT.

This chain links TRBV10-2 with TRBJ2-2, with D possibly being TRBD1 or TRBD2 (5 bases each). Germline CDR1 WSHSY, CDR2 SAAADI. Trimming stripped 10 bases from V and 3 bases from J, with 12 bases between. The CDR3 extends over 13 amino acids. CDR3 residues: CATGRGDTGELFF. In nucleotides, the CDR3 is TGCGCCACCGGAAGAGGGGACACCGGGGAGCTGTTTTTT.

The rearrangement links TRBV10-3 to TRBJ2-1; a weak D match, TRBD2 (6 bases). Germline V CDR1 and CDR2: ENHRY, SYGVKD. The CDR3 sequence is 17 residues long. Trimming removed 0 bases from V and 5 bases from J, with 17 bases in between. The CDR3 loop is CAISESNSGGSDNEQFF. In nucleotides, the CDR3 is TGTGCCATCAGTGAGTCGAATAGCGGAGGGTCGGACAATGAGCAGTTCTTC.

The J gene is TRBJ2-4, the V gene TRBV29-1, with D possibly TRBD1 on 5 matching bases. The CDR3 spans 14 residues. In germline, CDR1 is SQVTM, CDR2 ANQGSEA. V lost 5 bases and J lost 0, with 11 bases in between. CDR3 protein: CSVQDIPAKNIQYF. The CDR3 bases are TGCAGCGTTCAGGACATTCCAGCCAAAAACATTCAGTACTTC.

This chain uses TRBV19 with TRBJ2-6; D unclear. The germline gives CDR1 LNHDA, CDR2 SQIVND (reference sequence). The CDR3 spans 16 residues. V lost 0 bases and J 0 bases, leaving 6 bases between the germline ends. CDR3 in DNA: TGTGCCAGTAGTATAGAAGCCCTCTCTGGGGCCAACGTCCTGACTTTC. It specifies CASSIEALSGANVLTF.

The gene calls are TRBV5-1 and TRBJ2-1; tentatively, D is TRBD1 or TRBD2 (5 bases each). V was clipped by 1 base and J by 5 bases, with 7 bases between them. In germline, CDR1 is SGHRS, CDR2 YFSETQ. This CDR3 spans 13 amino acids. The CDR3 here is CASSLRGDNEQFF. CDR3 sequence (DNA): TGCGCCAGCAGCTTGAGAGGGGACAATGAGCAGTTCTTC.

V usage is TRBV4-1 and J usage is TRBJ1-2, with no clear D. The V end lost 1 base, the J end lost 7 bases, and 7 bases lay between the germline ends. The CDR3 covers 12 residues. From germline, CDR1 is MGHRA and CDR2 YSYEKL. This CDR3 reads CASSQGTSGYTF. The DNA for the CDR3 is TGCGCCAGCAGCCAAGGGACTTCTGGCTACACCTTC.

V usage is TRBV6-4 and J usage is TRBJ2-2; no clear D. This CDR3 comprises 14 residues. The germline V and J ends were trimmed by 6 bases and 1 base, with 9 bases remaining between them. CDR1 MRHNA and CDR2 SNTAGT come from the germline V gene. The CDR3 here is CASRDQWNTGELFF. As DNA, the CDR3 is TGTGCCAGCAGAGATCAATGGAACACCGGGGAGCTGTTTTTT.

The J gene is TRBJ2-1, the V gene TRBV7-8; D unclear. Trimming took 5 bases from V and 4 from J, leaving 9 bases between them. The CDR3 extends over 13 amino acids. Germline loops: CDR1 SGHVS, CDR2 FQNEAQ. The CDR3 loop reads CASSPTGYNEQFF. CDR3 nucleotides: TGTGCCAGCAGCCCTACCGGGTACAATGAGCAGTTCTTC.

This clone was seen just once. The chain has TRBV6-1 and TRBJ2-1; no clear D. V was clipped by 2 bases and J by 12 bases, with 14 bases between them. The CDR3 is made up of 13 amino acids. In germline, CDR1 is MNHNS, CDR2 SASEGT. The CDR3 DNA reads TGTGCCAGCAGTGAATGGCCCGCAATGGGGCAGTTCTTC. This encodes CASSEWPAMGQFF.

The chain joins TRBV7-9 to TRBJ1-2; D remains unclear. CDR1 SEHNR and CDR2 FQNEAQ come from the germline V gene (reference sequence). Trimming took off 5 bases at V and 2 bases at J, with 9 bases between the two ends. This CDR3 has 13 amino acids. CDR3 coding DNA: TGTGCCAGCAGCCTTGGACCGAACTATGGCTACACCTTC. This sequence encodes CASSLGPNYGYTF.

The chain employs TRBV2 and TRBJ2-7; the D gene is possibly TRBD1 (6 bases). V dropped 4 bases and J dropped 3 bases, with 13 bases sitting between them. This CDR3 is built from 14 residues. Germline V lookup: CDR1 SNHLY, CDR2 FYNNEI. The CDR3 protein is CASSGTAANYEQYF. The CDR3 DNA sequence: TGTGCCAGCAGTGGGACAGCGGCTAACTACGAGCAGTACTTC.

The chain recombines TRBV10-3 with TRBJ2-5, with 8 bases that match TRBD2. Germline CDR1 and CDR2: ENHRY and SYGVKD. The CDR3 contains 14 residues. With 7 bases clipped from V and 5 bases from J, the junction kept 9 bases outside the gene matches. The CDR3 DNA reads TGTGCCATCAATACCGGGACTAGTTCCGAGACCCAGTACTTC. Its protein is CAINTGTSSETQYF.

Points on this clone: Other DNA variants within this sample encode the same CDR3. The chain employs TRBV2 and TRBJ1-1, with unresolved D. Germline lookup yields CDR1 SNHLY and CDR2 FYNNEI. Trimming stripped 1 base from V and 1 base from J, with 4 bases between. This CDR3 has 13 residues. The CDR3 region has the DNA TGTGCCAGCAGTGAAGGGGAGAACACTGAAGCTTTCTTT. Its protein is CASSEGENTEAFF.

V usage is TRBV19 and J usage is TRBJ2-3; D might be TRBD1 (5 bases). In germline, CDR1 is LNHDA, CDR2 SQIVND (reference sequence). V lost 0 bases, J lost 6 bases, and 10 bases lay in between. The CDR3 has 14 residues. The CDR3 protein is CASSIDQGTDTQYF. The CDR3 region has the DNA TGTGCCAGTAGTATAGACCAGGGAACGGATACGCAGTATTTT.

This chain uses TRBV29-1 with TRBJ2-7, with TRBD2 identical over 8 bases. Germline CDR1 and CDR2: SQVTM and ANQGSEA. The CDR3 is 13 residues long. The V and J ends lost 3 bases and 4 bases, in that order; junction bases with no gene match: 5. The CDR3 loop is CSVESGSSYEQYF. The DNA of the CDR3 is TGCAGCGTTGAGAGCGGGAGTTCGTACGAGCAGTACTTC.

The chain employs TRBV6-5 and TRBJ1-3; no clear D. Germline CDR1 MNHEY, CDR2 SVGAGI. The CDR3 loop spans 13 amino acids. The V gene lost 8 bases and the J gene lost 0 bases, with 8 bases spanning the gap. This CDR3 reads CASSGNSGNTIYF. Written as DNA, the CDR3 is TGTGCCAGCTCGGGAAACTCTGGAAACACCATATATTTT.